This TCR beta chain is from a study of spatial heterogeneity in lung cancer. On the study more broadly: Tumor-region TCR transcript counts correlated strongly with a T cell module score from matched bulk RNA-seq.

One entry per CDR3 protein, called by TCRdb with MiXCR from the 5' RACE reads. The sample consists of about 14,000 distinct CDR3 sequences, roughly 6% of them appearing once. The study, taken as a whole, reports: Counts of expanded alpha and beta TCRs within tumors tracked the tumor nonsynonymous mutation count.

This clonotype is medium-sized. Antigen unknown. The library was designed around alpha chains, so this beta chain is a stray read whose abundance carries little weight. Time point in this sample: sample taken at primary tumor resection. TCRs were sequenced from unsorted whole RNA of tumor, nontumor lung or PBMC. V was shortened by 7 bases and J by 5 bases, with 14 bases between the two germline ends. Germline V gene lookup returns CDR1 SNHLY and CDR2 FYNNEI. There are 14 residues in the CDR3. The sequence was obtained from a female donor with early-stage non-small cell lung cancer. The source material was lung tumor tissue, sampled at surgery. J is TRBJ2-2 and V is TRBV2; tentative D call: TRBD2 (6 bases). Written as DNA, the CDR3 is TGTGCCAGCATCCTCGGGGGATCGACCGGGGAGCTGTTTTTT. Encoded protein: CASILGGSTGELFF.